This T cell receptor (beta chain) is drawn from a study of blood T cell repertoires in COVID-19. CDR3 length: 15 amino acids. CDR1 SGHTA and CDR2 FQGNSA come from the germline V gene. J was trimmed by 2 bases and V by 6 bases; bases with no gene match: 6. TCRdb's table, derived via immunoSEQ multiplex PCR, lists solely in-frame clones and lacks some. The table lists a few hundred thousand clones, around 87% of them singletons, with around 0.97% in the top ten. The sequence was obtained from a woman in her thirties or forties with COVID-19, enrolled during active disease. What was sequenced was peripheral blood. The V and J genes are TRBV7-2 and TRBJ1-1; 10 bases map to TRBD1. In DNA form, the CDR3 reads TGTGCCAGCAGTTCCCTGACAGGGGGCAACACTGAAGCTTTCTTT. It codes for CASSSLTGGNTEAFF.